This TCR beta chain was profiled in a study of vaccination and CD4 T cells after COVID-19. Regarding treatment: roughly ten-day PBMC culture with coronavirus spike peptide pools or control peptides (ViraFEST assay). In the ViraFEST assay, peptide-pool expansion preceded TCR sequencing of expanded clonotypes. Sequenced with the Oncomine TCR Beta short-read assay was DNA taken from cultured CD4+ T cells. From the PCR reads, TCRdb called clonotypes with MiXCR, one entry per CDR3 protein. Among approximately 12,000 distinct CDR3 sequences listed, around 20% were seen once. The V gene's germline CDR1 is MNHNS and CDR2 SASEGT. Trimming cost V 5 bases and J 4 bases, with 11 bases left between them. This CDR3 is 14 amino acids long. With regard to this clonotype: Its antigen is unidentified.

The sequencing here drew on CD4+ T cells from blood, cultured in vitro, taken before SARS-CoV-2 vaccination. This chain joins TRBV6-1 and TRBJ2-2; no clear D gene. The TCR was taken from a human donor who received a COVID-19 vaccine. Here the CDR3 reads CASSPTGFTGELFF. The CDR3 DNA is TGTGCCAGCAGTCCTACGGGTTTCACCGGGGAGCTGTTTTTT.